These T cell receptor beta chains were read from a single sample in a study of yellow fever vaccine responses in identical twins. Using its own MiXCR run on the RT-PCR reads, TCRdb lists one record per CDR3 protein. The data show around 33,000 distinct CDR3 sequences, about 61% seen once. Source: T cells from blood (PBMCs), unsorted or a sorted subset (not recorded which), taken before or after yellow fever vaccination (not recorded which). All receptors come from a woman aged 18-35 years who received the yellow fever vaccine. CDR3s include the opening cysteine and the closing phenylalanine or tryptophan. The D gene is left open where the match is weak. For some rows the clone size is stated as once, few or many, or as a class when expanded; others skip it.

J | D | size | V | DNA | CDR3
TRBJ1-3 | . | . | TRBV19 | TGTGCCAGTAATTCGCGGGGCCGGAACACCATATATTTT | CASNSRGRNTIYF
TRBJ1-5 | . | . | TRBV4-1 | TGCGCCAGCAGCCAGGGACGGAGAGATCAGCCCCAGCATTTT | CASSQGRRDQPQHF
TRBJ2-1 | . | . | TRBV11-3 | TGTGCCAGCAGCTCAAACTCAATAGTACGTGAGCAGTTCTTC | CASSSNSIVREQFF
TRBJ2-1 | TRBD1 | . | TRBV13 | TGTGCCAGCATCCTAGGGACAGGGAAGTCGAATGAGCAGTTCTTC | CASILGTGKSNEQFF
TRBJ1-2 | TRBD1 | few | TRBV29-1 | TGCAGCGTTGTCACAGGGGGTTATGGCTACACCTTC | CSVVTGGYGYTF
TRBJ2-1 | . | . | TRBV29-1 | TGCAGCCTGAGGGCAGGGGTACCCTACAATGAGCAGTTCTTC | CSLRAGVPYNEQFF
TRBJ1-6 | . | . | TRBV28 | TGTGCCAGCAGTCCGAGAGGGGGGGACTATAATTCACCCCTCCACTTT | CASSPRGGDYNSPLHF
TRBJ2-1 | . | . | TRBV10-2 | TGCGCCAGCAGTGCGCTCAATGAGCAGTTCTTC | CASSALNEQFF
TRBJ1-5 | . | . | TRBV7-7 | TGTGCCAGCAGCTTATCATCTTTCAATCAGCCCCAGCATTTT | CASSLSSFNQPQHF
TRBJ2-3 | . | once | TRBV20-1 | TGCAGTGCCCTAGATATAGAGACCGTACTTCTCACAGATACGCAGTATTTT | CSALDIETVLLTDTQYF
TRBJ2-1 | TRBD2 | . | TRBV29-1 | TGCAGCGTTGATGGGACTAGACTCCCCACGGGGGTTGAGCAGTTCTTC | CSVDGTRLPTGVEQFF
TRBJ2-1 | . | . | TRBV15 | TGTGCCACCAGCAGAGCGGGGAGCTCCTACAATGAGCAGTTCTTC | CATSRAGSSYNEQFF
TRBJ1-2 | . | . | TRBV24-1 | TGTGCCACCTCTCGGATACAAGAGAACTATGGCTACACCTTC | CATSRIQENYGYTF
TRBJ2-2 | . | . | TRBV29-1 | TGCAGCGTTAGAGGCAGGGAGAACACCGGGGAGCTGTTTTTT | CSVRGRENTGELFF
TRBJ2-7 | TRBD2 | . | TRBV7-3 | TGTGCCAGCAGCATCCGTCCGGGACTAGTCTACGAGCAGTACTTC | CASSIRPGLVYEQYF
TRBJ2-3 | TRBD2 | . | TRBV20-1 | TGCAGTGCTAGAATGCTAGCGGGTGATACAGATACGCAGTATTTT | CSARMLAGDTDTQYF
TRBJ2-1 | TRBD1 | . | TRBV29-1 | TGCAGCGTTGATGGGACAGGGGGCAATGAGCAGTTCTTC | CSVDGTGGNEQFF
TRBJ2-3 | . | . | TRBV28 | TGTGCCAGCAGTCCCCAGGTGGATACGCAGTATTTT | CASSPQVDTQYF
TRBJ2-5 | . | . | TRBV28 | TGTGCCAGCAGTTTGAAGACAGGATTTGGCGAGACCCAGTACTTC | CASSLKTGFGETQYF
TRBJ1-5 | . | few | TRBV20-1 | TGCAGTGCTCGCAGGGAGGGGGGGAATCAGCCCCAGCATTTT | CSARREGGNQPQHF
TRBJ2-1 | TRBD2 | . | TRBV9 | TGTGCCAGCAGCGTAACCCCAAGGACTAGCGGTAATGAGCAGTTCTTC | CASSVTPRTSGNEQFF
TRBJ2-3 | . | . | TRBV29-1 | TGCAGCGTTGTCAGCTATGGCGGTACAGATACGCAGTATTTT | CSVVSYGGTDTQYF
TRBJ2-3 | . | . | TRBV13 | TGTGCCAGCAGCGGGGGGGCCAGCACAGATACGCAGTATTTT | CASSGGASTDTQYF
TRBJ2-7 | . | . | TRBV18 | TGTGCCAGCACAGCGACGGGAGACCACGAGCAGTACTTC | CASTATGDHEQYF
TRBJ1-6 | . | . | TRBV15 | TGTGCCACCAGCAGAGATAAGTCGGGTGATTCACCCCTCCACTTT | CATSRDKSGDSPLHF
TRBJ2-6 | . | . | TRBV5-1 | TGCGCCAGCAGCTTGGCAAGCTCTGGGGCCAACGTCCTGACTTTC | CASSLASSGANVLTF
TRBJ2-4 | . | . | TRBV19 | TGTGCCAGTAGTATACGCCAGCACGGCAAAAACATTCAGTACTTC | CASSIRQHGKNIQYF
TRBJ2-1 | . | . | TRBV5-1 | TGCGCCAGCAGCTCCGGCGCCTTGGACGAGCAGTTCTTC | CASSSGALDEQFF
TRBJ1-4 | TRBD1 | . | TRBV10-3 | TGTGCCATCCGGGACAGGGAGAACGAAAAACTGTTTTTT | CAIRDRENEKLFF
TRBJ1-4 | TRBD1 | few | TRBV29-1 | TGCAGCGGAACAGGGGTTGGTGAAAAACTGTTTTTT | CSGTGVGEKLFF
TRBJ1-1 | . | . | TRBV7-6 | TGTGCCAGCAGCCAAGACTTGAACACTGAAGCTTTCTTT | CASSQDLNTEAFF
TRBJ2-2 | . | few | TRBV18 | TGTGCCAGCTCACCAATGAGCCAGACGAACACCGGGGAGCTGTTTTTT | CASSPMSQTNTGELFF
TRBJ2-1 | . | . | TRBV29-1 | TGCAGCGTCCATCAGGGGGGCGGCTTAATGGAGCAGTTCTTC | CSVHQGGGLMEQFF
TRBJ1-2 | TRBD1 | few | TRBV29-1 | TGCAGCGTTGAAGATCTTCACTACGGACAGGGTGTGAATGGCTACACCTTC | CSVEDLHYGQGVNGYTF
TRBJ1-2 | . | few | TRBV7-9 | TGTGCCAGCAGCTTAGAGGGGTGGTATGGCTACACCTTC | CASSLEGWYGYTF
TRBJ2-1 | . | . | TRBV18 | TGTGCCAGCTCACCCTCGGGGGTGATGGGTTACAATGAGCAGTTCTTC | CASSPSGVMGYNEQFF
TRBJ1-1 | . | . | TRBV10-3 | TGTGCCATCAGTCGGGACAAATCGAACACTGAAGCTTTCTTT | CAISRDKSNTEAFF
TRBJ2-5 | . | . | TRBV29-1 | TGCAGCGTTGACTTAGGATCCCAAGAGACCCAGTACTTC | CSVDLGSQETQYF
TRBJ2-7 | TRBD2 | . | TRBV9 | TGTGCCAGCAGCGCCTCTGCCGGGACTAGTGTCTACGAGCAGTACTTC | CASSASAGTSVYEQYF
TRBJ2-5 | . | . | TRBV2 | TGTGCCAGCAATGAGCGAACGCAAGAGACCCAGTACTTC | CASNERTQETQYF
TRBJ2-3 | . | . | TRBV2 | TGTGCCAGCAGTGAACCCCCCATGGATACGCAGTATTTT | CASSEPPMDTQYF
TRBJ2-1 | TRBD1 | . | TRBV25-1 | TGTGCCAGTAGTAATCCGGGACAGGCGAGCTCCTACAATGAGCAGTTCTTC | CASSNPGQASSYNEQFF
TRBJ1-2 | TRBD1 | . | TRBV11-2 | TGTGCCAGCAGCCCGGACAGGGATCATGGCTACACCTTC | CASSPDRDHGYTF
TRBJ1-2 | . | . | TRBV29-1 | TGCAGCGGTAAAGACGAGTATGGCTACACCTTC | CSGKDEYGYTF
TRBJ2-7 | TRBD1 | . | TRBV28 | TGTGCCAGCAGCAACGACAGGGCTAAGCCCTACGAGCAGTACTTC | CASSNDRAKPYEQYF
TRBJ2-7 | . | . | TRBV28 | TGTGCCAGCAGTTCCCCTGCAGGGGGGTCCTACGAGCAGTACTTC | CASSSPAGGSYEQYF
TRBJ2-1 | TRBD1 | . | TRBV20-1 | TGCAGTGCTTCGGGACAGAGCTCCTACAATGAGCAGTTCTTC | CSASGQSSYNEQFF
TRBJ1-2 | . | . | TRBV5-1 | TGCGCCAGCAGCTTGGGGCCGCAGGGTACGAACTATGGCTACACCTTC | CASSLGPQGTNYGYTF
TRBJ1-1 | . | . | TRBV25-1 | TGTGCCAGCAGTGTAACGGGGAACACTGAAGCTTTCTTT | CASSVTGNTEAFF
TRBJ1-2 | . | . | TRBV20-1 | TGCAGTGCTAGGGACCCCCGGGGCTATGGGTATGGCTACACCTTC | CSARDPRGYGYGYTF
TRBJ2-2 | . | . | TRBV6-4 | TGTGCCAGCAGTGACCCCCGGGCCCTCACCGGGGAGCTGTTTTTT | CASSDPRALTGELFF
TRBJ2-7 | TRBD2 | . | TRBV10-3 | TGTGCCATCAGCGAGGGACTAGCGGGAGCGTACGAGCAGTACTTC | CAISEGLAGAYEQYF
TRBJ1-6 | TRBD1 | . | TRBV4-1 | TGCGCCAGCAGCCAACCACGGGACAGTAAGAATTCACCCCTCCACTTT | CASSQPRDSKNSPLHF